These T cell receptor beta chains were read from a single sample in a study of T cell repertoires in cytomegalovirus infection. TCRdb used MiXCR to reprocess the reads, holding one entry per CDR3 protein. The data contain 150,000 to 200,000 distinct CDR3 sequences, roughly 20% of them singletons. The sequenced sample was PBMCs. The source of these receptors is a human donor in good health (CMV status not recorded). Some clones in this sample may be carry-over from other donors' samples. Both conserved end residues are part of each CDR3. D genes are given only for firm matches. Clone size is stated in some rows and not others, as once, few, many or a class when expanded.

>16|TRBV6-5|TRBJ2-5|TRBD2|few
CANRQTSGPYQETQYF
TGTGCCAACAGGCAAACTAGCGGACCGTACCAAGAGACCCAGTACTTC
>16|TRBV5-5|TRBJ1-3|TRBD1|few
CASSEDRGGTGNTIYF
TGTGCCAGCAGCGAAGACAGGGGAGGTACTGGAAACACCATATATTTT
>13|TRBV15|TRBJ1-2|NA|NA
CATSRNRDYGYTF
TGTGCCACCAGCAGAAACAGGGACTATGGCTACACCTTC
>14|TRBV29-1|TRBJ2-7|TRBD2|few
CSVVQSGSLYEQYF
TGCAGCGTTGTTCAAAGCGGGAGTCTTTACGAGCAGTACTTC
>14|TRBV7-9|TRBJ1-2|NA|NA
CASSLNAGAPGYTF
TGTGCCAGCAGCTTGAACGCGGGGGCGCCTGGCTACACCTTC
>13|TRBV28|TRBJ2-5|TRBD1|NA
CASLQGDQETQYF
TGTGCCAGCCTACAGGGGGACCAAGAGACCCAGTACTTC
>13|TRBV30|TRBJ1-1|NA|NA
CAQTGRQGSEAFF
TGTGCCCAGACAGGCCGACAAGGGTCTGAAGCTTTCTTT
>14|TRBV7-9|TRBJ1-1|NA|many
CASSTVGLNTEAFF
TGTGCCAGCAGCACCGTTGGGTTGAACACTGAAGCTTTCTTT
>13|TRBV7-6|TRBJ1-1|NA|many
CASSRSRDTEAFF
TGTGCCAGCAGCCGGTCCCGGGACACTGAAGCTTTCTTT
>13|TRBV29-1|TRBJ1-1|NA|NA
CSGGDDLWTEAFF
TGCAGCGGGGGGGACGACCTGTGGACTGAAGCTTTCTTT
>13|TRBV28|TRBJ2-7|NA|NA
CASRTGTLLEQYF
TGTGCCAGCAGAACCGGGACCCTCTTGGAGCAGTACTTC
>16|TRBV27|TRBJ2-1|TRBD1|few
CASSSWTGSSYNEQFF
TGTGCCAGCAGTTCGTGGACAGGGAGCTCCTACAATGAGCAGTTCTTC
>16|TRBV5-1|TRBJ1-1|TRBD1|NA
CASSLGGTGGSGEAFF
TGCGCCAGCAGTTTGGGGGGGACAGGAGGGTCAGGGGAAGCTTTCTTT
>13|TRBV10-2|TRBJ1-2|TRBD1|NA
CASSVETGYGYTF
TGCGCCAGCAGTGTGGAGACAGGGTATGGCTACACCTTC
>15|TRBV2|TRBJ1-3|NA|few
CASNPDSNSGNTIYF
TGTGCCAGCAATCCGGACAGCAACTCTGGAAACACCATATATTTT
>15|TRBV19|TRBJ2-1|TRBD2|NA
CASSISFSGRNEQFF
TGTGCCAGTAGTATTTCGTTTAGCGGGAGGAATGAGCAGTTCTTC
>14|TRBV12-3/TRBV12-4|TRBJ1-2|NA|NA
CASSFGGVNYGYTF
TGTGCCAGCAGTTTTGGGGGAGTTAACTATGGCTACACCTTC
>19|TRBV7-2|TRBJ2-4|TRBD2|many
CASSAPGTSGTHSKNIQYF
TGTGCCAGCAGCGCTCCCGGGACTAGCGGGACGCATAGTAAAAACATTCAGTACTTC
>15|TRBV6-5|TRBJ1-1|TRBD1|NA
CASSYTGTVDTEAFF
TGTGCCAGCAGTTATACCGGGACAGTGGACACTGAAGCTTTCTTT
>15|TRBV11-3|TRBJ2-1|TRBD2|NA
CASIDSGRGGNEQFF
TGTGCCAGCATCGACAGCGGGAGGGGCGGAAATGAGCAGTTCTTC
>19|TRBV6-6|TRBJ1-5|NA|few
CASSYSMVSGQYSNQPQHF
TGTGCCAGCAGTTACTCAATGGTTTCCGGACAGTATAGCAATCAGCCCCAGCATTTT
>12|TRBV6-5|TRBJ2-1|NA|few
CASSQGYNEQFF
TGTGCCAGTTCACAGGGTTACAATGAGCAGTTCTTC
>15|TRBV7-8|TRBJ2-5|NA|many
CASSLTTGATRTQYF
TGTGCCAGCAGCTTAACAACCGGGGCCACGAGGACCCAGTACTTC
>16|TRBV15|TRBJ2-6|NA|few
CATSRDSVSGANVLTF
TGTGCCACCAGCAGAGATTCCGTCTCTGGGGCCAACGTCCTGACTTTC
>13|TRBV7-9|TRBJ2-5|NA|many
CASSFGIQETQYF
TGTGCCAGCAGCTTTGGCATCCAAGAGACCCAGTACTTC
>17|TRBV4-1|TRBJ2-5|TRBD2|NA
CASSQGASGPRRETQYF
TGTGCCAGCAGCCAAGGGGCTAGCGGGCCGCGGAGGGAGACCCAGTACTTC
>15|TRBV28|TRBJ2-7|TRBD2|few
CATQDSITSGYEQYF
TGTGCCACCCAGGACAGCATAACTAGCGGGTACGAGCAGTACTTC
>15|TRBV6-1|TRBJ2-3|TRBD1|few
CASSLTGFSTDTQYF
TGTGCCAGCAGTTTGACAGGGTTTAGCACAGATACGCAGTATTTT
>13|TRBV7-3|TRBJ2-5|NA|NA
CASSLTIDETQYF
TGTGCCAGCAGCTTAACAATCGATGAGACCCAGTACTTC
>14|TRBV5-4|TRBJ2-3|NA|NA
CASSPRGNTDTQYF
TGTGCCAGCAGCCCCCGGGGTAACACAGATACGCAGTATTTT
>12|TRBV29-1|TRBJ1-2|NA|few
CSVPGQSHGYTF
TGCAGCGTTCCAGGGCAGTCCCATGGCTACACCTTC
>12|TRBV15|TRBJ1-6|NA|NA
CATSRENSPLHF
TGTGCCACCAGCAGAGAGAATTCACCCCTCCACTTT
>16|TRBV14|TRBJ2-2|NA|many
CASSRSVLSNAGELFF
TGTGCCAGCAGCCGATCGGTACTGTCGAACGCCGGGGAGCTGTTTTTT
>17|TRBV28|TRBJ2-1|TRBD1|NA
CASSPTPQGEASYEQFF
TGTGCCAGCAGTCCTACCCCCCAGGGGGAAGCTAGCTATGAGCAGTTCTTC